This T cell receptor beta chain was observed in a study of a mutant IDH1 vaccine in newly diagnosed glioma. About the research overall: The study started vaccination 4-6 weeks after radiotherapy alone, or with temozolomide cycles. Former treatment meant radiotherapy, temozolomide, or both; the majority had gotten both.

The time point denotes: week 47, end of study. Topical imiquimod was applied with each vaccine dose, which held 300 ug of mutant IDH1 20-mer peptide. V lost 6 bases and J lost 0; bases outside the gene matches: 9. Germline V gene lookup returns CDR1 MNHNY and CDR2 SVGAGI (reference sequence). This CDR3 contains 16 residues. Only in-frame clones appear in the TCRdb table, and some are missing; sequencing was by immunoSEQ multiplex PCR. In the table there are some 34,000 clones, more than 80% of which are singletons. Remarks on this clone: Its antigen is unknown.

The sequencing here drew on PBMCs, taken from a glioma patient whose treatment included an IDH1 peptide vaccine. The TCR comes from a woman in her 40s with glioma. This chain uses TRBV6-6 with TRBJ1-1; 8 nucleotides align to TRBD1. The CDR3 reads CASRLPGQVMNTEAFF. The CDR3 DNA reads TGTGCCAGCAGACTACCGGGACAGGTCATGAACACTGAAGCTTTCTTT.